A single sample is the source of the 27 T cell receptor beta chains below, sequenced in a study of OX40 agonist ivuxolimab in advanced cancers. Assay used: immunoSEQ multiplex PCR; TCRdb lists only in-frame clones, some missing. The repertoire consists of about 96,000 clones, with about 84% occurring once and the leading ten covering around 5.8%. This sample comprised CD4+ or CD8+ T cells sorted from blood, obtained in a trial of the OX40 agonist ivuxolimab. The origin of the receptors is an adult with an advanced solid tumor such as melanoma, head and neck, liver or kidney cancer.

V gene TRBV7-7 combines with J gene TRBJ1-2, with no clear D. Germline V CDR1 and CDR2: SSHAT, FNYEAQ (reference sequence). The CDR3 is 13 amino acids. V dropped 1 base and J dropped 4 bases, with 7 bases sitting between them. CDR3 in amino acids: CASSLVSSYGYTF. The CDR3 nucleotides read TGTGCCAGCAGCTTAGTGTCCAGCTATGGCTACACCTTC.

CDR3 DNA: TGTGCCAGCAGTTTATGGGGACTAGCGGAGGTCACCGGGGAGCTGTTTTTT. It codes for CASSLWGLAEVTGELFF. The V call is TRBV27, the J call TRBJ2-2; 11 nucleotides align to TRBD2. CDR1 is MNHEY and CDR2 is SMNVEV in the germline V gene (reference sequence). V trimming: 1 base; J trimming: 4 bases; junction bases outside the gene matches: 5. The CDR3 consists of 17 residues.

The CDR3 spells CASRRTEQETQYF. CDR3 DNA: TGTGCCAGCAGACGTACAGAACAAGAGACCCAGTACTTC. J is TRBJ2-5 and V is TRBV7-2; D not resolved. V gave up 6 bases and J gave up 2 bases, with 10 bases separating them. Germline loops: CDR1 SGHTA, CDR2 FQGNSA. The CDR3 contains 13 residues.

The V gene is TRBV5-1, the J gene TRBJ2-3; unclear D gene. Deletions cut 3 bases from V and 6 bases from J, with 8 bases between. This CDR3 is 12 amino acids long. The germline V gene has CDR1 SGHRS and CDR2 YFSETQ. The CDR3 spells CASSSPVDTQYF. The CDR3, as DNA: TGCGCCAGCAGCTCACCCGTGGATACGCAGTATTTT. The full variable domain, completed using reference TRBV5-1 and TRBJ2-3, is KAGVTQTPRYLIKTRGQQVTLSCSPISGHRSVSWYQQTPGQGLQFLFEYFSETQRNKGNFPGRFSGRQFSNSRSEMNVSTLELGDSALYLCASSSPVDTQYFGPGTRLTVL.

The chain has TRBV6-5 and TRBJ2-2; a weak D match, TRBD2 (5 bases). Germline CDR1 MNHEY, CDR2 SVGAGI. The germline V and J ends were trimmed by 7 bases and 0 bases, with 12 bases remaining between them. The CDR3 consists of 15 residues. CDR3 region: CASIKTGSNTGELFF. For the CDR3, the DNA is TGTGCCAGCATCAAGACGGGGTCGAACACCGGGGAGCTGTTTTTT.

The chain joins TRBV7-9 to TRBJ1-2, with 7 bases that match TRBD1. The CDR3 contains 14 residues. After removal of 1 base from V and 4 bases from J, the junction contained 3 bases not matched to a gene. Per the germline V gene, CDR1 is SEHNR and CDR2 is FQNEAQ (reference sequence). The CDR3 DNA reads TGTGCCAGCAGCTTAGAGGGGGCCTCCTATGGCTACACCTTC. This codes for CASSLEGASYGYTF.

This rearrangement joins TRBV5-1 to TRBJ1-4; a possible D gene is TRBD1 (6 bases). This CDR3 is 16 amino acids long. The germline gives CDR1 SGHRS, CDR2 YFSETQ. V lost 4 bases, J lost 0 bases, and 13 bases lay in between. The CDR3 region is CASSLRGASTNEKLFF. The DNA of the CDR3 is TGCGCCAGCAGCCTGAGGGGGGCCTCAACTAATGAAAAACTGTTTTTT.

The chain links TRBV11-2 to TRBJ2-5; TRBD1 might be the D (6 bases). The CDR3 runs to 13 residues. Germline V gene sequence: CDR1 SGHAT, CDR2 FQNNGV. The V end was cut by 5 bases, the J end by 5 bases, with 12 bases between. CDR3 in DNA: TGTGCCAGCAGCCAAGAGAGGGGGGAGACCCAGTACTTC. Protein: CASSQERGETQYF.

The chain joins TRBV23-1 to TRBJ2-3, with D hard to call. TRBV23-1 is reported as an ORF; its role is uncertain. The CDR3 loop spans 12 amino acids. The V end was cut by 10 bases, the J end by 0 bases, with 8 bases between. Here the CDR3 reads CATPCSTDTQYF. As DNA, the CDR3 is TGCGCCACACCTTGTAGCACAGATACGCAGTATTTT.

The V gene is TRBV19, the J gene TRBJ1-5; 9 bases align to TRBD1. Germline V gene sequence: CDR1 LNHDA, CDR2 SQIVND (reference sequence). This CDR3 contains 16 residues. Germline trimming cut 1 base from V and 5 bases from J; bases unmatched to any gene: 6. CDR3 sequence (DNA): TGTGCCAGTAGTATAGGGACAGGGGCGATCTATCAGCCCCAGCATTTT. It encodes CASSIGTGAIYQPQHF.

This sequence joins TRBV6-1 and TRBJ1-2, with D possibly being TRBD1 (6 bases). Trimming removed 8 bases from V and 0 bases from J, with 16 bases in between. Germline V gene data show CDR1 as MNHNS and CDR2 as SASEGT. The CDR3 has 15 amino acids. CDR3 nucleotide sequence: TGTGCCAGCCTCTTCGGACAGCCAGCTAACTATGGCTACACCTTC. Its protein product is CASLFGQPANYGYTF.

The V and J genes are TRBV10-1 and TRBJ2-1; TRBD2 matches 7 bases. This CDR3 has 15 residues. From germline, CDR1 is WNHNN and CDR2 SYGVQD (reference sequence). The junction had 12 bases not matched to a gene; V was cut back by 8 bases and J by 5 bases. This CDR3 reads CASSETPGGNNEQFF. CDR3 bases: TGCGCCAGCTCCGAGACCCCCGGGGGGAACAATGAGCAGTTCTTC.

This clone was detected only once. A read error may account for a junction end that differs from germline. Other DNA sequences in the same sample also yield this CDR3. The J gene is TRBJ1-1, the V gene TRBV19, with a possible D match to TRBD1 (5 bases). There are 13 residues in the CDR3. CDR1 LNHDA and CDR2 SQIVND come from the germline V gene (reference sequence). The CDR3 sequence is CASTTDSNTEAFF. In DNA form, the CDR3 reads TGTGCCAGTACGACAGATTCCAACACCGAAGCTTTCTTT.

Points on this clone: Germline and junction disagree at one end, which may indicate a read error. J is TRBJ1-6 and V is TRBV4-1, with TRBD1 identical over 7 bases. Germline V CDR1 and CDR2: MGHRA, YSYEKL. The CDR3 has 14 amino acids. The CDR3 nucleotides read TGTGCCAGCAGCCAACTACAGGGGAATTCACCCCTCCACTTT. Protein: CASSQLQGNSPLHF.

CDR3: CASSGTGIGTGELFF. CDR3 nucleotides: TGTGCCAGCAGCGGGACAGGTATCGGGACCGGGGAGCTGTTTTTT. The J gene is TRBJ2-2, the V gene TRBV5-6, with TRBD1 identical over 8 bases. CDR3 length: 15 amino acids. V shed 4 bases and J 5 bases; nucleotides not matched to a gene: 7. The V gene's germline CDR1 is SGHDT and CDR2 YYEEEE.

The rearrangement links TRBV7-9 to TRBJ2-5, with D maybe TRBD2 (5 bases). V was cut by 1 base and J by 2 bases, with 14 bases left in between. The germline V gene encodes CDR1 SEHNR and CDR2 FQNEAQ (reference sequence). This CDR3 region has 16 residues. The CDR3 protein is CASSLEGTGIQETQYF. The DNA of the CDR3 is TGTGCCAGCAGCTTAGAAGGAACGGGGATTCAAGAGACCCAGTACTTC.

The chain employs TRBV10-3 and TRBJ2-3, with a possible D match to TRBD1 (6 bases). This CDR3 contains 16 residues. Germline-derived CDR1 and CDR2 are ENHRY and SYGVKD. Trimming removed 0 bases from V and 0 bases from J, with 10 bases in between. The CDR3, as DNA: TGTGCCATCAGTGAGTCAATGGGGGCCAGCACAGATACGCAGTATTTT. Translating gives CAISESMGASTDTQYF.

The genes are TRBV19 and TRBJ1-2; D call uncertain. Trimming cost V 1 base and J 4 bases, with 13 bases left between them. The CDR3 extends over 15 amino acids. Germline V gene lookup returns CDR1 LNHDA and CDR2 SQIVND (reference sequence). Here the CDR3 DNA reads TGTGCCAGTAGTATAGCGGAGGGCCCCGCCTATGGCTACACCTTC. This encodes CASSIAEGPAYGYTF.

This clone was found once. V and J are TRBV7-9 and TRBJ1-4, with a possible D match to TRBD1 (5 bases). From germline, CDR1 is SEHNR and CDR2 FQNEAQ (reference sequence). Between the trimmed V and J ends, which lost 4 bases and 0 bases, there was a span of 12 bases. The CDR3 totals 16 residues. The CDR3 bases are TGTGCCAGCAGCTCGACAGTTGCGACAACTAATGAAAAACTGTTTTTT. Amino acids: CASSSTVATTNEKLFF. Full variable domain (missing parts from reference TRBV7-9 and TRBJ1-4): DTGVSQNPRHKITKRGQNVTFRCDPISEHNRLYWYRQTLGQGPEFLTYFQNEAQLEKSRLLSDRFSAERPKGSFSTLEIQRTEQGDSAMYLCASSSTVATTNEKLFFGSGTQLSVL.

The rearrangement joins TRBV5-1 to TRBJ1-2, with D unresolved. The germline V gene encodes CDR1 SGHRS and CDR2 YFSETQ. CDR3 length equals 14 residues. Deletions cut 0 bases from V and 0 bases from J, with 6 bases between. DNA for the CDR3: TGCGCCAGCAGCTTGGATGGCACTAACTATGGCTACACCTTC. Residues: CASSLDGTNYGYTF. The complete variable domain, with remaining parts taken from reference TRBV5-1 and TRBJ1-2, reads KAGVTQTPRYLIKTRGQQVTLSCSPISGHRSVSWYQQTPGQGLQFLFEYFSETQRNKGNFPGRFSGRQFSNSRSEMNVSTLELGDSALYLCASSLDGTNYGYTFGSGTRLTVV.

The J gene is TRBJ2-4, the V gene TRBV7-2; no firm D call. The CDR3 runs to 15 residues. Germline values: CDR1 SGHTA, CDR2 FQGNSA. V was clipped by 5 bases and J by 2 bases, with 13 bases between them. DNA of the CDR3: TGTGCCAGCAGCCTACAGACTCGCACCAAAAACATTCAGTACTTC. It yields the protein CASSLQTRTKNIQYF.

The genes are TRBV28 and TRBJ2-7, with D possibly matching TRBD2 (6 bases). Germline V gene data show CDR1 as MDHEN and CDR2 as SYDVKM. The CDR3 contains 12 residues. The germline V and J ends were trimmed by 7 bases and 2 bases, with 9 bases remaining between them. Here the CDR3 reads CASMTSPYEQYF. The CDR3 DNA sequence: TGTGCCAGCATGACTAGTCCCTACGAGCAGTACTTC.

The CDR3 region is CSVEMSSNQPQHF. DNA of the CDR3: TGCAGCGTTGAAATGAGTAGCAATCAGCCCCAGCATTTT. The V gene is TRBV29-1, the J gene TRBJ1-5; D gene uncertain. Trimming stripped 2 bases from V and 0 bases from J, with 5 bases between. The CDR3 sequence is 13 residues long. Germline V gene sequence: CDR1 SQVTM, CDR2 ANQGSEA.

The gene calls are TRBV29-1 and TRBJ1-2; no definite D call. This CDR3 is built from 11 residues. The germline V gene encodes CDR1 SQVTM and CDR2 ANQGSEA. V was shortened by 4 bases and J by 5 bases, with 8 bases between the two germline ends. Here the CDR3 DNA reads TGCAGCGTTGCGTCAGTTTATGGCTACACCTTC. Encoded protein: CSVASVYGYTF.

The sample holds a few counts of this clone. The chain has TRBV19 and TRBJ1-6; D uncertain. From germline, CDR1 is LNHDA and CDR2 SQIVND (reference sequence). V was trimmed by 3 bases and J by 7 bases, leaving 10 bases between them. This CDR3 is 14 amino acids long. CDR3: CASSIRGENSPLHF. The CDR3 DNA sequence: TGTGCCAGTAGTATCCGGGGAGAAAATTCACCCCTCCACTTT.

The chain has TRBV6-5 and TRBJ1-1, with TRBD1 matching 7 bases. Germline trimming cut 5 bases from V and 1 base from J; bases unmatched to any gene: 7. The V gene's germline CDR1 is MNHEY and CDR2 SVGAGI. This CDR3 has 15 amino acids. The CDR3 reads CASSPWGQQNTEAFF. As DNA, the CDR3 is TGTGCCAGCAGTCCTTGGGGACAGCAGAACACTGAAGCTTTCTTT.

V and J are TRBV7-8 and TRBJ1-6; the match to TRBD1 covers 7 bases. The V segment lost 5 bases and the J segment 7 bases; nucleotides outside the gene matches: 8. Germline CDR1 is SGHVS and CDR2 is FQNEAQ. The CDR3 runs to 15 residues. CDR3 in amino acids: CASSPRDSRNSPLHF. The CDR3 DNA reads as TGTGCCAGCAGCCCCAGGGACAGCCGGAATTCACCCCTCCACTTT. The whole variable domain, filled in from reference TRBV7-8 and TRBJ1-6, reads GAGVSQSPRYKVAKRGQDVALRCDPISGHVSLFWYQQALGQGPEFLTYFQNEAQLDKSGLPSDRFFAERPEGSVSTLKIQRTQQEDSAVYLCASSPRDSRNSPLHFGNGTRLTVT.